The 27 T cell receptor beta chains below were found in one sample sequenced in a study of graft-versus-host responses after intestinal transplantation. Data came from immunoSEQ multiplex PCR; TCRdb stores just in-frame clones and leaves some out. Of 4,000 or so clones detected, roughly 29% appear once; the ten largest clones hold roughly 8%. The sample consisted of alloreactive CD4+ T cells from a mixed lymphocyte reaction culture, taken before transplantation. As to subset: CFSE-low proliferating T cells sorted from roughly six-day pre-transplant mixed lymphocyte reaction (GvH or HvG direction). Receptors originate from a human patient who was an organ donor for intestinal transplantation.

This sequence joins TRBV5-4 and TRBJ2-2; D is uncertain. The CDR3 totals 16 residues. Germline CDR1 reads SGHNT; CDR2 reads YYREEE (reference sequence). Trimming pared 0 bases from V and 1 base from J, leaving 10 bases between. The CDR3 nucleotides are TGTGCCAGCAGCTTGGCCTTCGGCGTGAACACCGGGGAGCTGTTTTTT. Its protein product is CASSLAFGVNTGELFF.

In its sample, this clone is medium-sized (0.01 to 0.1%). The rearrangement links TRBV19 to TRBJ1-5; TRBD1 might be the D (6 bases). This CDR3 is built from 15 residues. Germline V gene lookup returns CDR1 LNHDA and CDR2 SQIVND (reference sequence). The ends were cut back, 8 bases at V and 2 bases at J, with 16 bases in the middle. In nucleotides, the CDR3 is TGTGCCAGTTCATGGCGGGGGGCCGGCAATCAGCCCCAGCATTTT. Translating it yields CASSWRGAGNQPQHF.

The J gene is TRBJ1-2, the V gene TRBV6-1; possible D gene TRBD1, 5 bases. Looked up from germline, CDR1 is MNHNS and CDR2 is SASEGT. V dropped 6 bases and J dropped 2 bases, with 10 bases sitting between them. There are 13 residues in the CDR3. The CDR3 coding sequence is TGTGCCAGCAGGGGGACGGGGAACTATGGCTACACCTTC. This encodes CASRGTGNYGYTF.

In this sample, this clone is medium-sized. This rearrangement joins TRBV7-9 to TRBJ2-2; 7 bases fit TRBD1. The length of the CDR3 is 14 residues. Germline trimming cut 10 bases from V and 6 bases from J; bases unmatched to any gene: 11. Germline assignment: CDR1 SEHNR and CDR2 FQNEAQ (reference sequence). CDR3: CATQQGTIAGELFF. CDR3 nucleotides: TGTGCCACACAACAGGGGACAATCGCCGGGGAGCTGTTTTTT.

The chain employs TRBV7-6 and TRBJ2-1; D might be TRBD2 (6 bases). The CDR3 runs 13 residues. V was trimmed by 7 bases and J by 9 bases, leaving 16 bases between them. Germline V gene data show CDR1 as SGHVS and CDR2 as FNYEAQ. The CDR3 sequence is CASTTLGGTEQFF. The CDR3 bases are TGTGCCAGCACCACCTTAGGCGGGACTGAGCAGTTCTTC.

This clone came up a few times. The rearrangement joins TRBV5-8 to TRBJ2-7; the D gene is possibly TRBD2 (7 bases). The CDR3 totals 15 residues. Germline CDR1 and CDR2: SGHTS and YDEGEE. Trimming cost V 8 bases and J 0 bases, with 18 bases left between them. This chain's CDR3 is CARTLAGAYSYEQYF. In DNA form, the CDR3 reads TGTGCCAGAACTTTGGCGGGGGCATACTCCTACGAGCAGTACTTC.

By proportion, this clone is medium-sized. The chain employs TRBV5-1 and TRBJ2-7; the D gene is possibly TRBD1 (6 bases). From germline, CDR1 is SGHRS and CDR2 YFSETQ. The CDR3 is made up of 15 amino acids. V was pared by 3 bases and J by 4 bases, with 17 bases between. CDR3 bases: TGCGCCAGCAGCTCGGGACCGGGACAAAAATACGAGCAGTACTTC. Translated, it gives CASSSGPGQKYEQYF.

The chain uses TRBV7-2 and TRBJ1-2; D gene ambiguous. V lost 3 bases, J lost 1 base, and 15 bases lay in between. CDR1 and CDR2 (germline): SGHTA, FQGNSA. The CDR3 runs 16 residues. The CDR3, as DNA: TGTGCCAGCAGCTTGGCCCCCGGGGATCGTAACTATGGCTACACCTTC. Protein product: CASSLAPGDRNYGYTF.

Sample share makes this clone medium-sized. The chain is built from TRBV11-3 and TRBJ1-1; TRBD1 is a possible D gene (5 bases). There are 13 residues in the CDR3. In germline, CDR1 is SGHNT, CDR2 YENEEA. Trimming took 5 bases from V and 1 from J, leaving 8 bases between them. The CDR3, as DNA: TGTGCCAGCAGCACAACAGGGAACACTGAAGCTTTCTTT. Amino acids: CASSTTGNTEAFF.

The chain links TRBV7-2 to TRBJ2-5; 7 nucleotides agree with TRBD1. Trimming at V came to 1 base and at J to 1 base, leaving 9 bases not matched to a gene. The germline gives CDR1 SGHTA, CDR2 FQGNSA. The CDR3 extends over 17 amino acids. CDR3 region: CASSLVGGRTLQETQYF. The DNA for the CDR3 is TGTGCCAGCAGCTTAGTAGGGGGCAGGACCCTCCAAGAGACCCAGTACTTC.

This clone appeared a few times. The V and J genes are TRBV6-1 and TRBJ1-3; D ambiguous. The germline V gene has CDR1 MNHNS and CDR2 SASEGT. V was pared by 1 base and J by 4 bases, with 8 bases between. The CDR3 has 14 residues. The CDR3 DNA reads as TGTGCCAGCAGTGAAGGGGCCCTCGGAAACACCATATATTTT. Its protein product is CASSEGALGNTIYF.

This clone is termed medium-sized. This rearrangement joins TRBV19 to TRBJ2-1; 9 positions agree with TRBD1. The CDR3 runs to 14 residues. Germline CDR1 reads LNHDA; CDR2 reads SQIVND (reference sequence). After removal of 7 bases from V and 1 base from J, the junction contained 2 bases not matched to a gene. The CDR3 loop reads CASNDRGSYNEQFF. The DNA of the CDR3 is TGTGCCAGTAATGACAGGGGGTCCTACAATGAGCAGTTCTTC.

This clone was detected only a few times. The CDR3: CASSRSRWGDTQYF. The CDR3 DNA reads TGTGCCAGCAGCCGGTCCCGGTGGGGAGATACGCAGTATTTT. V is TRBV7-9 and J is TRBJ2-3, with D unclear. The length of the CDR3 is 14 residues. In germline, CDR1 is SEHNR, CDR2 FQNEAQ (reference sequence). V lost 5 bases to trimming and J lost 5 bases, with 14 bases between them.

This clone was seen a handful of times. The chain carries TRBV27 and TRBJ2-3, with D maybe TRBD2 (6 bases). From germline, CDR1 is MNHEY and CDR2 SMNVEV (reference sequence). V gave up 3 bases and J gave up 1 base, with 14 bases separating them. This CDR3 has 16 amino acids. Here the CDR3 DNA reads TGTGCCAGCAGTTTGATGGGAGGTTTGCGCACAGATACGCAGTATTTT. Translating it yields CASSLMGGLRTDTQYF.

The rearrangement joins TRBV5-1 to TRBJ1-6; no definite D call. The CDR3 consists of 18 residues. V lost 4 bases, J lost 0 bases, and 17 bases lay in between. Germline CDR1 SGHRS, CDR2 YFSETQ. CDR3 residues: CASSPRASVNSYNSPLHF. CDR3 nucleotides: TGCGCCAGCAGCCCCCGGGCTTCAGTCAACTCCTATAATTCACCCCTCCACTTT.

V is TRBV7-2 and J is TRBJ1-5; D gene uncertain. The germline CDR1 and CDR2 sequences are SGHTA and FQGNSA. V lost 0 bases and J 2 bases, leaving 5 bases between the germline ends. The CDR3 is 14 residues long. In DNA form, the CDR3 reads TGTGCCAGCAGCTTAGCAGGTGGCAATCAGCCCCAGCATTTT. Its translation is CASSLAGGNQPQHF.

In this sample, this clone is medium-sized. This sequence joins TRBV10-2 and TRBJ2-5; 8 bases match TRBD2. J gave up 2 bases and V 1 base, and 6 bases lay outside the gene matches. Germline loops: CDR1 WSHSY, CDR2 SAAADI. This CDR3 spans 16 amino acids. CDR3 sequence: CASSEWVAGRQETQYF. CDR3 bases: TGCGCCAGCAGTGAGTGGGTAGCGGGACGGCAAGAGACCCAGTACTTC.

The V call is TRBV9, the J call TRBJ1-6; unclear D gene. The CDR3 runs to 14 residues. Trimming took 0 bases from V and 4 from J, leaving 5 bases between them. CDR1 is SGDLS and CDR2 is YYNGEE in the germline V gene. CDR3 sequence: CASSVEGYNSPLHF. In DNA, the CDR3 is TGTGCCAGCAGCGTAGAGGGATATAATTCACCCCTCCACTTT.

The chain employs TRBV19 and TRBJ1-1; no reliable D call. Trimming cost V 6 bases and J 0 bases, with 17 bases left between them. The length of the CDR3 is 16 residues. CDR1 is LNHDA, CDR2 SQIVND, per germline (reference sequence). This chain's CDR3 is CASRVGIWELNTEAFF. The DNA of the CDR3 is TGTGCCAGTAGGGTAGGGATATGGGAACTGAACACTGAAGCTTTCTTT.

This clone was counted a few times. V gene TRBV6-5 combines with J gene TRBJ2-7, with a weak D call TRBD1 (5 bases). The CDR3 length is 11 residues. Between the trimmed V and J ends, which lost 8 bases and 5 bases, there was a span of 10 bases. Germline CDR1 is MNHEY and CDR2 is SVGAGI. The CDR3 coding sequence is TGTGCCAGCGCAGGGAAACACGAGCAGTACTTC. Its translation is CASAGKHEQYF.

Judged by abundance, this clone is medium-sized. V and J are TRBV7-2 and TRBJ2-7; 10 nucleotides align to TRBD2. V shed 0 bases and J 2 bases; nucleotides not matched to a gene: 4. The CDR3 runs to 16 residues. Germline V gene lookup returns CDR1 SGHTA and CDR2 FQGNSA. The CDR3 is CASSLAGTSDTYEQYF. The CDR3 DNA follows: TGTGCCAGCAGCTTAGCGGGGACTAGCGATACCTACGAGCAGTACTTC.

The chain employs TRBV9 and TRBJ2-2; D gene ambiguous. The CDR3 consists of 15 residues. Germline loops: CDR1 SGDLS, CDR2 YYNGEE. V was shortened by 0 bases and J by 4 bases, with 10 bases between the two germline ends. This chain's CDR3 is CASSVAASSTGELFF. CDR3 sequence (DNA): TGTGCCAGCAGCGTAGCGGCTAGTAGCACCGGGGAGCTGTTTTTT.

The chain is built from TRBV19 and TRBJ2-4, with 9 positions matching TRBD1. The junction had 2 bases not matched to a gene; V was cut back by 10 bases and J by 1 base. CDR1 and CDR2 from the germline V gene are LNHDA and SQIVND (reference sequence). The CDR3 extends over 13 amino acids. The CDR3 loop reads CATGTGAKNIQYF. As DNA, the CDR3 is TGTGCCACCGGGACAGGGGCCAAAAACATTCAGTACTTC. The whole variable domain, filled in from reference TRBV19 and TRBJ2-4, reads DGGITQSPKYLFRKEGQNVTLSCEQNLNHDAMYWYRQDPGQGLRLIYYSQIVNDFQKGDIAEGYSVSREKKESFPLTVTSAQKNPTAFYLCATGTGAKNIQYFGAGTRLSVL.

This clone was detected a few times. The chain links TRBV6-9 to TRBJ1-5; D call uncertain. This CDR3 contains 14 residues. The ends were cut back, 5 bases at V and 1 base at J, with 9 bases in the middle. Per the germline V gene, CDR1 is MNHGY and CDR2 is SVAAGI. CDR3 sequence reads: CASSPRESNQPQHF. Here the CDR3 DNA reads TGTGCCAGCAGTCCCCGGGAGAGCAATCAGCCCCAGCATTTT.

The genes are TRBV7-8 and TRBJ2-3, with 9 nucleotides matching TRBD2. Germline V gives CDR1 SGHVS, CDR2 FQNEAQ. V lost 1 base to trimming and J lost 2 bases; unmatched junction nucleotides: 13. The length of the CDR3 is 19 residues. The CDR3 reads CASSLVRASGARDTDTQYF. The CDR3 nucleotides are TGTGCCAGCAGCTTAGTTCGGGCTAGCGGGGCTAGGGACACAGATACGCAGTATTTT. Full variable domain (outside the CDR3, taken from reference TRBV7-8 and TRBJ2-3): GAGVSQSPRYKVAKRGQDVALRCDPISGHVSLFWYQQALGQGPEFLTYFQNEAQLDKSGLPSDRFFAERPEGSVSTLKIQRTQQEDSAVYLCASSLVRASGARDTDTQYFGPGTRLTVL.

V gene TRBV15 combines with J gene TRBJ1-2; the D gene is possibly TRBD1 (5 bases). The CDR3 runs to 14 residues. Per germline, CDR1 LNHNV and CDR2 YYDKDF (reference sequence). Trimming took off 5 bases at V and 0 bases at J, with 10 bases between the two ends. This CDR3 is CATSGRGANYGYTF. The DNA for the CDR3 is TGTGCCACCAGCGGGCGGGGGGCTAACTATGGCTACACCTTC.

This clone was seen many times. The V call is TRBV4-3, the J call TRBJ2-1, with no clear D. The CDR3 has 11 residues. Trimming cost V 4 bases and J 3 bases, with 1 base left between them. The V gene's germline CDR1 is LGHNA and CDR2 YSLEER. The CDR3 DNA follows: TGCGCCAGCAGCCTCTACAATGAGCAGTTCTTC. As protein: CASSLYNEQFF.